The rows below give T cell receptor beta chains drawn from one sample of a study of T cell repertoires in cytomegalovirus infection. MiXCR, applied by TCRdb to the reads, yields one record per CDR3 protein. Of a few hundred thousand distinct CDR3 sequences listed, approximately 40% are singletons. Their antigens are not known. Sample: cultured PBMCs, taken from culture after CMV antigen stimulation. Source of these receptors: a human donor in good health (CMV status not recorded). Some clones in this sample may be carry-over from other donors' samples. Each CDR3 is given with its conserved first and last residue. The order of the fields is J gene, clone size, D gene, V gene, CDR3 protein, CDR3 DNA. The D gene is left open where the match is weak. Clone size is stated in some rows and not others, as once, few, many or a class when expanded.

TRBJ2-2 few NA TRBV7-8 CASPNQNNTGELFF TGTGCCAGCCCCAACCAGAACAACACCGGGGAGCTGTTTTTT
TRBJ1-2 NA NA TRBV5-4 CASSLAPGRGFNYGYTF TGTGCCAGCAGCTTGGCCCCGGGCCGGGGTTTCAACTATGGCTACACCTTC
TRBJ2-1 NA TRBD2 TRBV6-1 CASSENLAGGIYNEQFF TGTGCCAGCAGTGAAAACCTAGCGGGGGGAATCTACAATGAGCAGTTCTTC
TRBJ2-5 NA NA TRBV7-2 CASSLVNAGETQYF TGTGCCAGCAGCTTAGTGAACGCCGGGGAGACCCAGTACTTC
TRBJ1-1 NA NA TRBV4-2 CASSQGLGGNTEAFF TGTGCCAGCAGCCAAGGTCTAGGAGGGAACACTGAAGCTTTCTTT
TRBJ1-5 once NA TRBV20-1 CSARVGGEGGQPQHF TGCAGTGCTAGGGTGGGGGGAGAGGGCGGTCAGCCCCAGCATTTT
TRBJ2-5 NA NA TRBV6-5 CASSKDRWGQETQYF TGTGCCAGCAGTAAGGACCGGTGGGGTCAAGAGACCCAGTACTTC
TRBJ2-4 NA TRBD1 TRBV6-1 CASYLGGAIENIQYF TGTGCCAGTTATCTAGGGGGCGCCATTGAAAACATTCAGTACTTC
TRBJ2-5 many NA TRBV7-2 CASSLRVGTQYF TGTGCCAGCAGCTTAAGAGTAGGGACCCAGTACTTC
TRBJ2-1 NA NA TRBV19 CASSTGVTVEQFF TGTGCCAGTAGTACGGGGGTGACGGTTGAGCAGTTCTTC
TRBJ2-5 few NA TRBV7-2 CASSLAGALYF TGTGCCAGCAGCTTAGCCGGGGCCCTGTACTTC
TRBJ1-1 few NA TRBV28 CASSRLTPGYTEAFF TGTGCCAGCAGTCGACTCACCCCGGGATACACTGAAGCTTTCTTT
TRBJ1-5 few TRBD1 TRBV7-2 CASSPGRGQGMGQPQHF TGTGCCAGCAGCCCGGGGCGGGGACAGGGCATGGGTCAGCCCCAGCATTTT
TRBJ2-3 few TRBD2 TRBV12-3/TRBV12-4 CASSIGLAGDTQYF TGTGCCAGCAGTATTGGGCTAGCGGGGGATACGCAGTATTTT
TRBJ2-7 NA TRBD2 TRBV7-2 CASSSKREGPHEQYF TGTGCCAGCAGCTCGAAGCGGGAGGGCCCCCACGAGCAGTACTTC
TRBJ2-5 few NA TRBV7-2 CASSSRLGTQYF TGTGCCAGCAGCTCGAGACTTGGGACCCAGTACTTC
TRBJ2-5 NA NA TRBV12-3/TRBV12-4 CASRPQDPDQETQYF TGTGCCAGCAGACCACAGGATCCGGACCAAGAGACCCAGTACTTC
TRBJ1-4 NA NA TRBV7-2 CASSLGGATANEKLFF TGTGCCAGCAGCTTAGGTGGGGCCACGGCTAATGAAAAACTGTTTTTT
TRBJ1-5 NA NA TRBV12-3/TRBV12-4 CASTMTPNQPQHF TGTGCCAGCACCATGACCCCCAATCAGCCCCAGCATTTT
TRBJ2-5 few NA TRBV24-1 CATRGIGETQYF TGTGCCACCCGCGGAATCGGAGAGACCCAGTACTTC
TRBJ1-5 NA TRBD1 TRBV6-2/TRBV6-3 CASSYSKQQGGGQPQHF TGTGCCAGCAGTTACTCGAAGCAACAGGGGGGGGGTCAGCCCCAGCATTTT
TRBJ1-2 many TRBD1 TRBV7-2 CASSPDRGRDDYGYTF TGTGCCAGCAGCCCCGACAGGGGGCGAGATGACTATGGCTACACCTTC
TRBJ2-3 few NA TRBV7-2 CASSPSDYTQYF TGTGCCAGCAGCCCAAGTGACTATACGCAGTATTTT
TRBJ2-2 NA NA TRBV5-1 CASSTRTYTGELFF TGCGCCAGCAGCACGCGGACTTACACCGGGGAGCTGTTTTTT
TRBJ2-3 NA NA TRBV7-2 CASSLAWLKDTQYF TGTGCCAGCAGCTTAGCGTGGCTAAAGGATACGCAGTATTTT